What follows is one TCR beta chain and its context. The antigen remains unidentified. Germline V gives CDR1 SGHRS, CDR2 YFSETQ. The J segment lost 2 bases and the V segment lost 1 base, leaving 3 bases of the junction unmatched. The CDR3 is 14 amino acids. This sample was taken from a study of cytomegalovirus exposure and HLA in healthy donors. Study-level results: Later, an analysis found that common viral pathogens appeared to be linked with several of the most significant clusters.

Use of 60 Vbeta and 13 Jbeta primers characterized the PCR. Repertoires were generated with immunoSEQ multiplex PCR, while TCRdb's copy carries only in-frame clones and drops some. Among about 110,000 clones listed, approximately 82% were seen once. The origin of this receptor is a man aged 40-49 years in good health and CMV-seronegative. The chain combines TRBV5-1 with TRBJ2-7; 7 bases match TRBD1. The source material was PBMCs. CDR3 in DNA: TGCGCCAGCAGCTTGCCGGGACAGACCTACGAGCAGTACTTC. It codes for CASSLPGQTYEQYF.